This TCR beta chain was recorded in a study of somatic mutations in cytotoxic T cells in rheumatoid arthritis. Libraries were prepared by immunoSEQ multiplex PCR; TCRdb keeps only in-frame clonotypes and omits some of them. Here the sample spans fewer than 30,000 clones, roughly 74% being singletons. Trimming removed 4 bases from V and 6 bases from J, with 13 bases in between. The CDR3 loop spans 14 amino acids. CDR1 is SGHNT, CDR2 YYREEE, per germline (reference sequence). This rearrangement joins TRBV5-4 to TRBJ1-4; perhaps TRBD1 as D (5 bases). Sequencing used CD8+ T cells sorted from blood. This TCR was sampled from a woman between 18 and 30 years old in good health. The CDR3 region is CASSRWGEDEKLFF. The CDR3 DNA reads TGTGCCAGCAGCCGGTGGGGGGAGGATGAAAAACTGTTTTTT.